This entry features one T cell receptor (beta chain) sequence. This clone was counted only a few times. The antigen this receptor binds is unknown. No per-base quality is available; no much larger clone lies one base away. Library creation used the immunoSEQ multiplex PCR assay. For the multiplex PCR, a mixture combining 60 forward primers for TCR Vbeta segments and 13 reverse primers for TCR Jbeta segments was used. The CDR3 region of rearranged TCR beta genes was amplified from genomic DNA by a multiplex PCR assay. Amplified TCR beta libraries were sequenced as 87-base-pair reads on the Illumina HiSeq System. In the original analysis: A later analysis counted some 80 million unique TCR beta chains across the 650 to 800 repertoires, and some 11 million of these chains were shared by at least two donors. Raw reads were error-corrected and collapsed into unique sequences by a nearest-neighbor algorithm in which closely related sequences were merged to remove PCR and sequencing errors. Alignment of CDR3 sequences to IMGT reference sequences was used to assign V, D and J gene segments. Each retained sequence needed at least a six-nucleotide match to both a V gene segment and a J gene segment. Rearrangements were called productive when the CDR3 lacked stop codons and stayed in frame with V and J; all others were non-productive. CDR3 was defined according to IMGT convention as the region running from the second conserved V-encoded cysteine to the conserved J-encoded phenylalanine. The earlier analysis of roughly 590 of the donors excluded any sequence lacking an unambiguous match to a single V gene segment. An earlier analysis of about 590 of the donors classified V segments as functional when productive rearrangements were above 56.7% and as segregating when the standard deviation between donors was above 5%. A statistical classification framework was developed to diagnose cytomegalovirus status using the catalog of TCR beta chain sequences. V and J gene assignment, in a later analysis, came from comparing TCR nucleotide sequences with IMGT/GENE-DB human TR gene sequences. In a later analysis, CDR3 sequences and most-parsimonious VDJ recombination scenarios were assigned using the TCRdist pipeline. In a later analysis, each TCR beta chain was defined by its CDR3 amino acid sequence together with its V-gene family, and reads lacking a unique V-gene family were excluded. To address suspected cross-contamination and a sequencing artifact, a later analysis removed some 620 highly shared, low-generation-probability nucleotide sequences. In a later analysis, a clonal expansion index was calculated for each public chain from normalized within-repertoire ranks of inferred template counts. In a later analysis, generation probabilities were computed using a VDJ recombination model fitted to out-of-frame rearrangements, and the results were checked against IGoR. Hypergeometric tests were used in a later analysis to score TCR-TCR, TCR-HLA and TCR-CMV co-occurrence, with a repertoire-size bias correction applied to the TCR pairs. In a later analysis, false discovery rates were estimated by permuting HLA or CMV assignments 20 times. In a later analysis, co-occurring TCRs were grouped using DBSCAN, with TCRdist sequence similarity added in when clustering inside HLA-allele-positive subsets. Repertoires with fewer than 30,000 or more than 120,000 public chains were left out of co-occurrence clustering, as were four to six repertoires with anomalous nucleotide sharing. Entries here come from immuneACCESS through TCRdb and include only in-frame sequences with V and J called. Some clones fail to appear in such tables; in the studies checked, an unresolved V gene covers under half of the shortfall, and the cause of the remainder is unknown. V and J calls and clone size follow that table, whereas D and trimming were derived from the DNA. The sample table lists about 150,000 clones, about 68% of them with a count of one. Jointly, the top ten make up more than 1.2% of the sample.

From the germline V gene, CDR1 is SGHTA and CDR2 is FQGNSA. The CDR3 holds 17 amino acids from the cysteine to the phenylalanine. Only the CDR3 part of the read is kept: 51 bases, read in frame from the first base. V and J are trimmed by 6 bases and 5 bases, and the gene matches miss 9 bases of the junction. This specimen comes from a study of cytomegalovirus exposure and HLA in healthy donors (dated by TCRdb to about 2017). In terms of the full investigation: According to an earlier analysis of several hundred of the donors, 150 million to 200 million T cells yielded roughly 110 million unique TCR beta sequences and around 300 Gb of sequence data. An early release covering roughly 640 HLA-typed donors comprised about 290 gigabases of sequencing data and approximately 80 million unique TCR sequences. Among the roughly 370 genotyped donors, approximately 82% belonged to the genetic ancestry cluster associated with self-reported Caucasian donors. The study aimed to test whether cataloging public T cell receptors could reveal signatures of past pathogen exposure. The study used immunosequencing to profile the T cell repertoires of approximately 630 subjects and linked those repertoires to cytomegalovirus serostatus. In addition to the first cohort of 666 subjects, a separate validation cohort of approximately 130 different subjects was used. High-throughput TCR immunosequencing, statistical association of individual TCRs with disease status, and machine learning were combined to predict cytomegalovirus infection status. In a later analysis, previously published TCR beta repertoires from 550 to 750 donors were re-analyzed and high-resolution HLA genotyping was added so that TCR occurrence patterns could be studied. The later analysis used no new phenotypic data to find candidate immune exposures, relying instead on TCR beta sequences and their occurrence across donors. An earlier analysis of some 500 of the donors used high-throughput TCR beta sequencing to judge whether each TCR beta V gene segment behaved as functional or pseudogenic. Donor age, sex, ethnicity and CMV serostatus were compiled alongside the repertoire data. A later genetic analysis took genome-wide SNP genotypes for about 65% of the roughly 670 donors and used that subset as a discovery cohort. Every repertoire in the discovery cohort had been generated on one and the same sequencing platform. HLA typing covered class I and class II loci at four-digit resolution. Typing coverage varied by locus: 629-630 donors for A, B, C, DRB1 and DQB1; more than 500 for DQA1; 606 for DPA1; more than 450 for DPB1. A handful of DR-DQ haplotypes were handled as single units for association and clustering because linkage in the cohort was strong. Among about 390 genotyped donors of the cohort, an average of about 240,000 unique TCR beta nucleotide sequences were sequenced per donor, roughly 18% of them non-productive. General findings and caveats noted by the study authors: A cluster of highly shared sequence variants was judged likely to be a technical artifact of the sequencing pipeline. According to a later analysis, most CMV-associated TCR beta chains appeared to be HLA-restricted, and the HLA associations seemed to be driven largely by CMV exposure. Most TCR sequences were observed very rarely across donors, whereas some public TCRs were present in many individuals. Some IMGT-functional V segments, including TRBV6-2 and TRBV6-3, could not be told apart with the 87-base-pair reads, so those segments were excluded. The study gave a list of some 150 TCR beta chains associated with cytomegalovirus. In a later analysis, the rate of TCR association differed among HLA loci, with DRB1 alleles having the most associated TCRs and HLA-C alleles having the fewest. A few of the identified cytomegalovirus-associated TCR beta chains were confirmed in vitro to be specific for cytomegalovirus antigens. In a later analysis, HLA-associated TCR beta chains showed more clonal expansion and lower generation probabilities than non-associated chains that were equally common. A further reported finding was that TCR beta sequences accurately predicted the HLA-A and HLA-B alleles for most subjects in the first cohort. Presence/absence analyses assumed roughly uniform sequencing depth across donors, an assumption that may not hold. About 17 rarely observed V segments, including chromosome 9 orphons, were excluded from the earlier analysis of almost 600 of the donors because counts were too low. A later genetic analysis associated a missense DCLRE1C variant with V-gene and J-gene trimming of TCR beta chains, and an independent cohort replicated the association. CMV serostatus was the only immune exposure information available for the cohort. This cohort had only TCR beta chains sequenced, and the lack of alpha or paired-chain data limited which features could be detected. Broadly in line with IMGT annotations, most TCR beta V segments showed up in productive rearrangements about 87% or about 30% of the time in an earlier analysis of approximately 640 of the donors. In a later analysis, some 18,000 TCR beta sequences were associated with specific HLA alleles at a false discovery rate of 0.05. A later genetic analysis reported fewer N-insertions in productive TCRs among donors in an Asian-associated ancestry cluster than the roughly 700-donor mean. Strong co-occurrence of HLA alleles, especially DR and DQ, made assigning TCR associations to individual alleles difficult. Correlated functional status among segregating V segments might reflect linkage disequilibrium, but an unknown experimental factor could not be ruled out. According to a later analysis, parvovirus B19, influenza, CMV and Epstein-Barr virus appeared linked to several top co-occurrence clusters. Because HLA typing was unavailable for some donors at each locus, only the typed subset was used in association tests. Cytomegalovirus status was reported to be diagnosed by the classifier with high specificity and sensitivity in both the original and validation cohorts. The authors suggested that the approach could potentially be generalized to other disease states and immunological phenotypes.

In total, approximately 610 healthy bone marrow donors made up the cohort. Cohort members were all nominally healthy when sampled, although unrecorded immune exposures were likely present. The donor was CMV seronegative and belonged to the group of 352 seronegative cohort members. A peripheral blood sample was collected from each donor, and TCR beta sequencing was performed on peripheral blood mononuclear cells. Genomic DNA extraction from the blood cell samples was performed with the Qiagen DNeasy Blood Extraction Kit. Material: PBMCs. This chain is built from TRBV7-2 and TRBJ2-1; 14 central nucleotides agree with TRBD2. This clonotype was obtained from a man aged 18 to 35 in good health and CMV-seronegative. In nucleotides, the sequence is TGTGCCAGCAGTCGGGGACTAGCGGGAGAGGGGCACAATGAGCAGTTCTTC. It translates as CASSRGLAGEGHNEQFF.